The clone carrying this T cell receptor (beta chain) was detected ten times or more. The antigen is not known. V was clipped by 4 bases and J by 7 bases; unmatched bases: 6. The CDR3 spans 16 residues. CDR1 and CDR2 (germline): SGHTA, FQGNSA. Each CDR3 protein gets one entry after TCRdb re-called the reads with MiXCR. The sample has some 940,000 distinct CDR3 sequences; 31% are singletons. The data were obtained in a study of T cell repertoires in cytomegalovirus infection. About the study: CMV epitopes used comprised recently identified HLA-C-restricted ones and well-studied HLA-B-restricted ones. Public TCR beta signatures marked donors with CMV infection and the matching HLA. Study results and limitations: Dominant in the ex vivo response were TCR beta clonotypes restricted by HLA-C and specific for CMV. Identification of carriers of CMV plus the relevant HLA was achieved through cumulative public TCR beta family frequency.

The chain joins TRBV7-2 to TRBJ2-1, with TRBD2 matching 14 bases. The material sequenced was cultured CD8+ T cells from PBMCs, taken from culture after CMV antigen stimulation. The sequence derives from a human donor in good health (CMV status not recorded). Some clones in this sample may be carry-over from other donors' samples. The CDR3 coding sequence is TGTGCCAGCAGCTACCGACTAGCGGGGGGGCAAAATGAGCAGTTCTTC. Protein sequence: CASSYRLAGGQNEQFF.